The clone carrying this T cell receptor (beta chain) was observed at least ten times. Its antigen remains unknown. This entry belongs to a study of response to subunit inactivated influenza vaccine. Study-wide results and caveats: Researchers suggested that each seasonal influenza vaccination recruits few new T cells.

TCRdb re-called the RT-PCR reads with MiXCR, one entry per CDR3 protein. The repertoire holds over 400,000 distinct CDR3 sequences, with 13% as singletons. V dropped 0 bases and J dropped 1; count of bases not matched to a gene: 7. CDR1 and CDR2 from the germline V gene are DFQATT and SNEGSKA (reference sequence). The CDR3 runs to 16 residues. The chain carries TRBV20-1 and TRBJ2-3; TRBD1 matches 7 bases. The source of this sequence is a man between 45 and 60 years old who received an inactivated influenza vaccine. The source material was PBMCs from blood, sampled roughly 48 days after vaccination. The CDR3 loop reads CSARDPAGGRTDTQYF. Here the CDR3 DNA reads TGCAGTGCTAGAGATCCCGCAGGGGGACGCACAGATACGCAGTATTTT.